The sequence of this T cell receptor (beta chain) was determined in a study of Graves' ophthalmopathy and Graves' hyperthyroidism (dated by TCRdb to between 2018 and 2020). Study-level background: Peripheral blood was collected before any treatment was given, at the time of initial diagnosis. In total, around 130 blood samples were TCR-sequenced: around 42 ophthalmopathy, some 75 hyperthyroidism and some 17 hyperthyroidism-to-ophthalmopathy patients. T-cell repertoires of thyroid tissue and blood were compared in about six hyperthyroidism patients. An independent validation cohort comprised some 19 hyperthyroidism patients and over 15 patients who later progressed from hyperthyroidism to ophthalmopathy. To explore V-J signatures that distinguish ophthalmopathy from hyperthyroidism, a discovery set of under 110 patients was enrolled, made up of 43 with ophthalmopathy and roughly 55 with stable hyperthyroidism. After sampling, hyperthyroidism patients received methimazole starting at 30 mg daily, and ophthalmopathy patients received high-dose intravenous methylprednisolone. The study used signatures of the TCR beta repertoire to tell Graves' ophthalmopathy apart from Graves' hyperthyroidism and to predict which patients would progress to ophthalmopathy.

Points the paper makes about the study in general: In cross-validation, the 13-signature model distinguished ophthalmopathy from stable hyperthyroidism with approximately 90% sensitivity and around 84% specificity, while in the test set the corresponding values were about 80% and 75%. In validation, the model predicted ophthalmopathy progression with 55% to 71% sensitivity and about 77% specificity; some 13 predicted patients were CT-confirmed with GO in a median of approximately six months. Most expanded thyroid clonotypes with frequency above 0.001 were also detected in blood, suggesting blood repertoires may reflect the thyroid immune response. No statistical method was used to predetermine the sample size, and group allocation was not hidden from the investigators.

From a lookup of the germline V gene, CDR1 and CDR2 are MGHRA and YSYEKL. Spanning cysteine to phenylalanine, the CDR3 consists of 15 amino acids. Only CDR3 DNA remains: 45 bases, in frame from the first base. V gives up 0 bases and J gives up 3 bases, and the segment between their germline ends measures 9 bases. TCR beta CDR3 regions were amplified from RNA transcripts for repertoire sequencing. A first-round RT-PCR used HTBI primers with the Qiagen OneStep RT-PCR kit, followed by a second-round multiplex PCR, size selection and purification. Libraries were sequenced on an Illumina HiSeq2000 using paired-end 100 bp reads. On the study's bioinformatics: SOAPnuke was used to process the reads, throwing out any read that had adapters, had uncalled bases, had a mean Phred below 15, or lacked an exact constant-primer or identifier match. COPE v1.2.5 was used to merge the high-quality paired reads. Unique nucleotide sequences were defined as clonotypes and aligned to IMGT TRB V, D and J references using MiTCR v1.1. The analysis was limited to V-J combinations with a frequency above 0.0001, which together covered 99% to 99.2% of the repertoires. For each V-J combination, a TCR clonal expansion and chaos score was defined as the ratio of F50 clonal expansion to chaos observed in the TCRdist matrix. Welch's t-statistics and random forest were used to reduce features to 13 V-J combinations, which were fed into a naive Bayes classifier. Thyroid-blood repertoire similarity was quantified with the Morisita-Horn index. The public sequencing data were trimmed at Q25 with fastp and processed into clonotypes with MiXCR by TCRdb, which kept only in-frame beta chains. Duplicate CDR3 protein sequences are folded into a single record with the most common DNA and genes. These V and J calls are TCRdb output, not the study's own analysis. The sample contains about 740,000 distinct CDR3 sequences, about 44% of them found a single time. 44% of the sample rests with the top ten.

Comment on this clonotype: This clone's antigen is unknown. No base quality values were provided; no much bigger clone lies one nucleotide off.

Ophthalmopathy patients were characterized by moderately to severely active disease, a Clinical Activity Score of at least 3, a NOSPECS grade of at least 4, and a disease duration under 3 months. Anyone with other autoimmune diseases, uncontrolled infections, pregnancy or lactation was excluded from the study. Clinical symptoms, serum thyroxine, TRAb, thyroid ultrasound and orbital computed tomography were used for diagnosis. PBMCs were isolated from 8 to 10 ml of fresh peripheral blood by Ficoll-Paque density gradient centrifugation. Trizol reagent was used to extract the total RNA, and its quality was then checked on an Agilent 2100 Bioanalyzer.

The clonotype comes from an adult man with Graves' ophthalmopathy. This sequence uses TRBV4-1 and TRBJ1-5; the D gene cannot be named for sure. Source material: peripheral blood. At the DNA level, the sequence is TGCGCCAGCAGCCAAGATAGTACGGACAATCAGCCCCAGCATTTT. This sequence encodes CASSQDSTDNQPQHF.